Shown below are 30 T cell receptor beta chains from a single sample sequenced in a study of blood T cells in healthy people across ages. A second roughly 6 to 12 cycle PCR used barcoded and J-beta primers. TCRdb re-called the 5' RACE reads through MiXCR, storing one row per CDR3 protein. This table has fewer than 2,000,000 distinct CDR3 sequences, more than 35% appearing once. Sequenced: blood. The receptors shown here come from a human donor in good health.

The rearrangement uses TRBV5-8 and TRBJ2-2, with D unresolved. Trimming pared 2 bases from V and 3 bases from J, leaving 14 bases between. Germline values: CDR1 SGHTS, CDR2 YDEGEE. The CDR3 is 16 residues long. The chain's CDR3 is CASSFPRVTHTGELFF. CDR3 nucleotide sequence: TGTGCCAGCAGCTTCCCTAGGGTGACTCACACCGGGGAGCTGTTTTTT.

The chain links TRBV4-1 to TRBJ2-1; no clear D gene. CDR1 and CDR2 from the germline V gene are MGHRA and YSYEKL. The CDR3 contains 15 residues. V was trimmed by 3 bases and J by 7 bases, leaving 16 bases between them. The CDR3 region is CASSQVGRVDNEQFF. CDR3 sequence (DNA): TGCGCCAGCAGCCAGGTGGGAAGGGTCGATAATGAGCAGTTCTTC.

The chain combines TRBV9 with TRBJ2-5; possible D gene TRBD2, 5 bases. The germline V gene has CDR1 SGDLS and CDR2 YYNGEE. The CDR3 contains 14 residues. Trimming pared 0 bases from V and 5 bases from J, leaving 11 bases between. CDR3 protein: CASSVEPGRETQYF. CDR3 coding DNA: TGTGCCAGCAGCGTAGAACCGGGAAGGGAGACCCAGTACTTC.

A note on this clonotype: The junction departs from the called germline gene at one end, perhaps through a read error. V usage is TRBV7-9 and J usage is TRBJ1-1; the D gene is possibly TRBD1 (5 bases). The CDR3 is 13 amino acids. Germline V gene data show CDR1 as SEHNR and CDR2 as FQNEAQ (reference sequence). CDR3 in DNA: TGTGCCGGCAGCTTAGAAGGGGACACTGAAGCTTTCTTT. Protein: CAGSLEGDTEAFF.

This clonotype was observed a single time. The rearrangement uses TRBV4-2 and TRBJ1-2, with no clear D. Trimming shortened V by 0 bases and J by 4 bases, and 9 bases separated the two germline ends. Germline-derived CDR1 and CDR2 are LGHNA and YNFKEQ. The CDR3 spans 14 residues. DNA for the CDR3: TGTGCCAGCAGCCAAGATGAGACAAGCTATGGCTACACCTTC. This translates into CASSQDETSYGYTF.

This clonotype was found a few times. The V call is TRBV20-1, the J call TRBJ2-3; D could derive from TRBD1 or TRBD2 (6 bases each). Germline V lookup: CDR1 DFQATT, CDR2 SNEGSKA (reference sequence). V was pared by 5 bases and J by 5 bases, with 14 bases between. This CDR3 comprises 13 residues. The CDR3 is CSAPGGRGDTQYF. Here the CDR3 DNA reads TGCAGTGCTCCCGGGGGCCGAGGAGATACGCAGTATTTT.

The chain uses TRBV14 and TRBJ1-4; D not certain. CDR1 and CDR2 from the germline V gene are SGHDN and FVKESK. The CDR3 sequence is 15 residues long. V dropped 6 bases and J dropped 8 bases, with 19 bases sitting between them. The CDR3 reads CASSPNAGLWEKLFF. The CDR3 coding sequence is TGTGCCAGCAGTCCCAACGCGGGCCTCTGGGAAAAACTGTTTTTT.

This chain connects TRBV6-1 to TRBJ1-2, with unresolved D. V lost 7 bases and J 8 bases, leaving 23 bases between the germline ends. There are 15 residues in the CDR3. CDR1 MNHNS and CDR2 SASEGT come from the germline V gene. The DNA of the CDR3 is TGTGCCAGCAACAGTTGGTCACCTGGACGTGGGGGCTACACCTTC. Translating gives CASNSWSPGRGGYTF.

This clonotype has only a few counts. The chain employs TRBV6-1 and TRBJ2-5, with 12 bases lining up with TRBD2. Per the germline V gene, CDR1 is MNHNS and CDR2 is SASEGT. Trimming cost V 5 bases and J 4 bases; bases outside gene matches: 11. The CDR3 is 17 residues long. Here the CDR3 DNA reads TGTGCCAGCAGTAAACTAGCGGGGGGCTTAACGGGAGAGACCCAGTACTTC. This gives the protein CASSKLAGGLTGETQYF.

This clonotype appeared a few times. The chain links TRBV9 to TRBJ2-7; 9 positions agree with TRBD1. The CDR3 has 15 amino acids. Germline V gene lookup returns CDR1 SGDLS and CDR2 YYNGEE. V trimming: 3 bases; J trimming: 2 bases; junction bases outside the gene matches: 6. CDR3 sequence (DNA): TGTGCCAGCAGCGAGACAGGGGGAGCCCCCTACGAGCAGTACTTC. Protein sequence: CASSETGGAPYEQYF.

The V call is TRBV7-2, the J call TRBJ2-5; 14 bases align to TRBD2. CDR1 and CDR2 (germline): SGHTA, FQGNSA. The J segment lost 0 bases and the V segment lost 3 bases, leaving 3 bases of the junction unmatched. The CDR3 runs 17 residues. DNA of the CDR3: TGTGCCAGCAGCTTCGGACTAGCGGGGGGCCACCAAGAGACCCAGTACTTC. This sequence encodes CASSFGLAGGHQETQYF.

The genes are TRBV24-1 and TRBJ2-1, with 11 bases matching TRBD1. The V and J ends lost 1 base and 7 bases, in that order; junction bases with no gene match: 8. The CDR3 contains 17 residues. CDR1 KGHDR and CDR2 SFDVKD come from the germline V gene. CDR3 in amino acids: CATSDFLSGDRGNEQFF. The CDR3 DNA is TGTGCCACCAGTGATTTTTTAAGCGGGGACAGGGGGAATGAGCAGTTCTTC.

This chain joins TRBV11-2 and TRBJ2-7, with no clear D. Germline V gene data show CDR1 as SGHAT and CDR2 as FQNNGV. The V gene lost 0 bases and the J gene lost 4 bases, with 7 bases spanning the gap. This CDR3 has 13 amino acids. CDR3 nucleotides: TGTGCCAGCAGCTTAGATCAATCTTACGAGCAGTACTTC. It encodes CASSLDQSYEQYF.

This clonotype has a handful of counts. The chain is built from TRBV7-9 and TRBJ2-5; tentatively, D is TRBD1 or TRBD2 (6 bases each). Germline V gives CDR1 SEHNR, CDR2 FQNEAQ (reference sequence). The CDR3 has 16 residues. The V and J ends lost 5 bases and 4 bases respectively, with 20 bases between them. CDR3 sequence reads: CASSENFRGRSETQYF. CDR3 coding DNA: TGTGCCAGCAGCGAAAATTTTCGGGGGCGTTCAGAGACCCAGTACTTC.

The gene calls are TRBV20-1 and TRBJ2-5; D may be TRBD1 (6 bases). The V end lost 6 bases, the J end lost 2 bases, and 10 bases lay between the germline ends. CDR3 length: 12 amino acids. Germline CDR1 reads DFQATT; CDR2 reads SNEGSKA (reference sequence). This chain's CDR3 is CSAGQKQETQYF. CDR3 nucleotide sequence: TGCAGTGCCGGACAGAAACAAGAGACCCAGTACTTC.

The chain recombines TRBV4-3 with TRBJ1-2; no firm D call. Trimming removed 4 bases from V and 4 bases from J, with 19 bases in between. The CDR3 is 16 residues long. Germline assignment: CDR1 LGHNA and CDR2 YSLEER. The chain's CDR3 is CASSPSGRLDPYGYTF. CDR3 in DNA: TGCGCCAGCAGCCCGTCCGGGAGACTCGATCCCTATGGCTACACCTTC.

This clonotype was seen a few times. The CDR3 here is CATSGPAGSTDTQYF. CDR3 coding DNA: TGTGCCACCAGTGGGCCAGCGGGGAGCACAGATACGCAGTATTTT. The chain employs TRBV24-1 and TRBJ2-3; 7 bases match TRBD2. Germline V CDR1 and CDR2: KGHDR, SFDVKD. V lost 5 bases to trimming and J lost 0 bases; unmatched junction nucleotides: 4. This CDR3 region has 15 residues.

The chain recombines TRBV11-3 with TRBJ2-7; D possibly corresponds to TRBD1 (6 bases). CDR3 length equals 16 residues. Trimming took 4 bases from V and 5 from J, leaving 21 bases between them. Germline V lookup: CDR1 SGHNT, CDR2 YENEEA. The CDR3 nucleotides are TGTGCCAGCAGCTCAGGTCCCGGGACATCCAGGGACGAGCAGTACTTC. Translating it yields CASSSGPGTSRDEQYF. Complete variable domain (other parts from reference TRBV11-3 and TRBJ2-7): EAGVVQSPRYKIIEKKQPVAFWCNPISGHNTLYWYLQNLGQGPELLIRYENEEAVDDSQLPKDRFSAERLKGVDSTLKIQPAELGDSAVYLCASSSGPGTSRDEQYFGPGTRLTVT.

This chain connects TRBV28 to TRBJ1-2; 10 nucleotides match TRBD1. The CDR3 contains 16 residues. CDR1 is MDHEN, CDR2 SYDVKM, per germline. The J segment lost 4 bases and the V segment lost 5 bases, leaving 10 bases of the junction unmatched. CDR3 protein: CASSDQTGGDPYGYTF. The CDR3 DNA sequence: TGTGCCAGCAGTGACCAGACAGGGGGCGATCCCTATGGCTACACCTTC.

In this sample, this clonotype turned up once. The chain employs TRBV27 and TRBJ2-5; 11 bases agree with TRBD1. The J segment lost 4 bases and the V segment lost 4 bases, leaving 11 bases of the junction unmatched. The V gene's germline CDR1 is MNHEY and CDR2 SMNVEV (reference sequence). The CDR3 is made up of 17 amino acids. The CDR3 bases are TGTGCCAGCAGTTCGCCCTCGGCGGGACAGGGGGGAGAGACCCAGTACTTC. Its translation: CASSSPSAGQGGETQYF.

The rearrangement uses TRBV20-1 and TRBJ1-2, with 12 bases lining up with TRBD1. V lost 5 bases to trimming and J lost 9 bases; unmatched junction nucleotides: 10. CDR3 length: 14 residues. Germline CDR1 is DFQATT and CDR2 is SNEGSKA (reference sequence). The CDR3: CSAAEGQGALSYTF. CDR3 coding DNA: TGCAGTGCTGCAGAGGGACAGGGGGCTTTGAGCTACACCTTC.

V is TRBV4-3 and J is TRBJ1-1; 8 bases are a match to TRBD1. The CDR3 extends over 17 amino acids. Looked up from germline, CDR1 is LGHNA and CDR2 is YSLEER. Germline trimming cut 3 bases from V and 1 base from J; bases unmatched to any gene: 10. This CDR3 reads CASSQSQTGTGNTEAFF. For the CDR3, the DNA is TGCGCCAGCAGCCAGTCTCAGACCGGGACAGGGAACACTGAAGCTTTCTTT.

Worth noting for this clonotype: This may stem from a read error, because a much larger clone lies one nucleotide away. Written as DNA, the CDR3 is TGCAGCATAGCTACAGGGACCTGGTCCTACGAGCAGTACTTC. Encoded protein: CSIATGTWSYEQYF. The chain carries TRBV29-1 and TRBJ2-7, with D possibly TRBD1 on 6 matching bases. V lost 8 bases and J lost 1, with 18 bases in between. From germline, CDR1 is SQVTM and CDR2 ANQGSEA. The CDR3 length is 14 residues.

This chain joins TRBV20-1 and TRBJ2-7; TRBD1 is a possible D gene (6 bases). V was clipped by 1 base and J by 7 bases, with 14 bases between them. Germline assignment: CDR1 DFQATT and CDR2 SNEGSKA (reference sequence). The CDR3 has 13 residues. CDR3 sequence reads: CSARVPDSLEQYF. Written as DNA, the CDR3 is TGCAGTGCTAGAGTTCCGGACAGTCTGGAGCAGTACTTC.

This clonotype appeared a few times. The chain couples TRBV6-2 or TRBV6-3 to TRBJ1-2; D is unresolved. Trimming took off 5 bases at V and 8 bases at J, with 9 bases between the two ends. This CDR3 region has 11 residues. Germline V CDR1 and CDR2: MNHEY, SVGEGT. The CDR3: CASSPSRGYTF. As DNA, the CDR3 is TGTGCCAGCAGTCCTTCGAGAGGCTACACCTTC.

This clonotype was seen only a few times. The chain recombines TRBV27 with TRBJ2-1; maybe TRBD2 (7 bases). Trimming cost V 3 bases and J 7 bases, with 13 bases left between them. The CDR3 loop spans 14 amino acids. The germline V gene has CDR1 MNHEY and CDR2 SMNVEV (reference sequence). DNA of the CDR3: TGTGCCAGCAGTTTCGGGGGGCGCGGTAATGAGCAGTTCTTC. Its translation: CASSFGGRGNEQFF.

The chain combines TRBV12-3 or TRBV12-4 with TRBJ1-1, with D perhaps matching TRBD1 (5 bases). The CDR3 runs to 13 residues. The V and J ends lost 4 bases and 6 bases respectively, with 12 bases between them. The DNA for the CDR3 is TGTGCCAGCAGTTCGAGGGGATTCTCTGAAGCTTTCTTT. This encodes CASSSRGFSEAFF.

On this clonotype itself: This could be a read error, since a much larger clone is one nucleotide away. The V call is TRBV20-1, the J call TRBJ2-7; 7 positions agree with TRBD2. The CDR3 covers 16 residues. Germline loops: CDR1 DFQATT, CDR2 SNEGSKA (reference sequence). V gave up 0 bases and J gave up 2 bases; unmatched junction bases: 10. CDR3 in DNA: TGCAGTGCTAGAGACCTAGGACTAGTGGATACCTACGAGCAGTACTTC. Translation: CSARDLGLVDTYEQYF.

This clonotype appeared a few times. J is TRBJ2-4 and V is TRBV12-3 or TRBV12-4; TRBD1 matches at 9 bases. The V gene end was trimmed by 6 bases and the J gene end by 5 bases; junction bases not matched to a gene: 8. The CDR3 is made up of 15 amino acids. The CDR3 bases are TGTGCCAGCAGGCCTACAGGGGGCGCGGAAAACATTCAGTACTTC. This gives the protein CASRPTGGAENIQYF.

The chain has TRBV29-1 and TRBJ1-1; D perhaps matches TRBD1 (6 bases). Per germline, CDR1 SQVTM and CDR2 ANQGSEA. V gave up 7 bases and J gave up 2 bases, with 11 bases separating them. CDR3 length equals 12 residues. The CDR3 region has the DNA TGCAGCGAAGGGACACTAAACACTGAAGCTTTCTTT. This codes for CSEGTLNTEAFF.